This passage covers 15 T cell receptor beta chains from one sample sequenced in a study of siplizumab effects on memory and regulatory T cells. The repertoire was sequenced with immunoSEQ multiplex PCR; TCRdb's copy has only in-frame clones and lacks some. Of about 87,000 clones listed, 90% to 95% are singletons. Sequenced material: non-Treg CD4+ T cells sorted from blood. The receptors here all came from a human donor in good health.

This clone was seen only once. The chain links TRBV7-9 to TRBJ1-5, with TRBD1 matching over 8 bases. The CDR3 has 16 amino acids. Unmatched junction bases numbered 8, after V lost 5 bases and J lost 2 bases. Germline V gene lookup returns CDR1 SEHNR and CDR2 FQNEAQ (reference sequence). CDR3 region: CASSKTQGVGNQPQHF. CDR3 sequence (DNA): TGTGCCAGCAGCAAAACACAGGGGGTGGGCAATCAGCCCCAGCATTTT. The complete variable domain, with remaining parts taken from reference TRBV7-9 and TRBJ1-5, reads DTGVSQNPRHKITKRGQNVTFRCDPISEHNRLYWYRQTLGQGPEFLTYFQNEAQLEKSRLLSDRFSAERPKGSFSTLEIQRTEQGDSAMYLCASSKTQGVGNQPQHFGDGTRLSIL.

The chain uses TRBV9 and TRBJ2-5, with D perhaps given as TRBD1 or TRBD2 (5 bases each). This CDR3 is built from 13 residues. Germline loops: CDR1 SGDLS, CDR2 YYNGEE. Deletions cut 4 bases from V and 9 bases from J, with 16 bases between. CDR3 loop: CASSKEDGAAQYF. The CDR3 DNA reads as TGTGCCAGCAGCAAAGAGGACGGGGCGGCCCAGTACTTC.

This sequence joins TRBV7-9 and TRBJ2-7, with 8 bases aligning to TRBD2. This CDR3 is 15 amino acids long. Germline V gene sequence: CDR1 SEHNR, CDR2 FQNEAQ (reference sequence). The J segment lost 3 bases and the V segment lost 5 bases, leaving 9 bases of the junction unmatched. As DNA, the CDR3 is TGTGCCAGCAGCCCTAGCGGCGGGAGGAACTACGAGCAGTACTTC. Translated: CASSPSGGRNYEQYF.

The chain combines TRBV5-1 with TRBJ2-7, with D perhaps matching TRBD1 (6 bases). Trimming pared 4 bases from V and 3 bases from J, leaving 14 bases between. Germline lookup yields CDR1 SGHRS and CDR2 YFSETQ. This CDR3 is built from 14 residues. CDR3 DNA sequence: TGCGCCAGCAGCCCTGGGGTACAGGGCTACGAGCAGTACTTC. It encodes CASSPGVQGYEQYF.

This rearrangement joins TRBV5-4 to TRBJ2-1, with D uncertain. This CDR3 comprises 13 residues. In germline, CDR1 is SGHNT, CDR2 YYREEE (reference sequence). With 4 bases removed from V and 10 bases from J, the gap between germline ends came to 15 bases. Here the CDR3 reads CASSPGIEQEQFF. DNA for the CDR3: TGTGCCAGCAGCCCGGGTATAGAGCAGGAGCAGTTCTTC.

V gene TRBV30 combines with J gene TRBJ1-2; D is perhaps TRBD1 (6 bases). This CDR3 is built from 13 residues. Germline loops: CDR1 GTSNPN, CDR2 SVGIG (reference sequence). Trimming cost V 3 bases and J 9 bases, with 17 bases left between them. The CDR3 DNA reads TGTGCCTGGAGCTTACAACAGGGTGGTAGCTACACCTTC. Its translation: CAWSLQQGGSYTF.

The chain is built from TRBV29-1 and TRBJ1-2; TRBD1 matches at 7 bases. Germline V gene lookup returns CDR1 SQVTM and CDR2 ANQGSEA. Trimming at V came to 2 bases and at J to 4 bases, leaving 7 bases not matched to a gene. The CDR3 contains 14 residues. The CDR3 reads CSVERTTGIYGYTF. The CDR3 DNA is TGCAGCGTTGAAAGGACGACAGGGATCTATGGCTACACCTTC.

The rearrangement uses TRBV27 and TRBJ1-5, with D possibly matching TRBD1 (6 bases). CDR1 is MNHEY and CDR2 is SMNVEV in the germline V gene (reference sequence). The CDR3 length is 14 residues. Between the trimmed V and J ends, which lost 5 bases and 3 bases, there was a span of 11 bases. The CDR3 DNA reads TGTGCCAGCAGTGCAGGGGACCCCAATCAGCCCCAGCATTTT. Residues: CASSAGDPNQPQHF.

The chain links TRBV29-1 to TRBJ2-7; D is perhaps TRBD2 (5 bases). Germline CDR1 and CDR2: SQVTM and ANQGSEA. The CDR3 extends over 14 amino acids. Trimming took off 3 bases at V and 2 bases at J, with 14 bases between the two ends. Here the CDR3 reads CSVELAGVPYEQYF. The DNA of the CDR3 is TGCAGCGTTGAGTTGGCCGGGGTTCCCTACGAGCAGTACTTC.

This clone has only one observation. At one of its ends the junction is not consistent with the germline gene, which may arise from a read error. This sequence joins TRBV6-5 and TRBJ2-7; 10 bases fit TRBD2. This CDR3 region has 16 residues. From germline, CDR1 is MNHEY and CDR2 SVGAGI. The CDR3 sequence: CASNYAVAGGRYEQYF. CDR3 DNA sequence: TGTGCCAGCAATTACGCGGTAGCGGGGGGTCGCTACGAGCAGTACTTC.

The chain carries TRBV27 and TRBJ2-5, with D possibly TRBD2 on 5 matching bases. This CDR3 comprises 14 residues. Per germline, CDR1 MNHEY and CDR2 SMNVEV (reference sequence). V lost 6 bases and J 5 bases, leaving 16 bases between the germline ends. CDR3 nucleotides: TGTGCCAGCAGACTCTCGGGGAAATGGGAGACCCAGTACTTC. This encodes CASRLSGKWETQYF.

The chain employs TRBV5-1 and TRBJ2-7, with unresolved D. The CDR3 consists of 15 residues. The germline V gene has CDR1 SGHRS and CDR2 YFSETQ. V lost 1 base, J lost 0 bases, and 11 bases lay in between. The CDR3 DNA sequence: TGCGCCAGCAGCTTGACGACGGATGGCTCCTACGAGCAGTACTTC. Translating it yields CASSLTTDGSYEQYF.

The chain employs TRBV2 and TRBJ2-5; D remains unclear. The CDR3 is 15 amino acids. CDR1 is SNHLY and CDR2 is FYNNEI in the germline V gene. Trimming stripped 6 bases from V and 1 base from J, with 15 bases between. The CDR3 sequence: CASSLEVAPQETQYF. The CDR3 DNA reads TGTGCCAGCAGCCTTGAGGTGGCACCCCAAGAGACCCAGTACTTC.

This clone was seen only once. The rearrangement links TRBV5-4 to TRBJ2-5, with D uncertain. The CDR3 contains 14 residues. V lost 4 bases, J lost 5 bases, and 15 bases lay in between. The germline V gene has CDR1 SGHNT and CDR2 YYREEE (reference sequence). The CDR3 DNA is TGTGCCAGCAGCCCCACTTCTCTTGCGGAGACCCAGTACTTC. Its translation: CASSPTSLAETQYF.

J is TRBJ2-3 and V is TRBV7-6, with 11 nucleotides matching TRBD2. The CDR3 consists of 15 residues. Per the germline V gene, CDR1 is SGHVS and CDR2 is FNYEAQ. V lost 7 bases and J lost 5; bases outside the gene matches: 8. The CDR3 protein is CASTISGGAKDTQYF. The CDR3 DNA reads TGTGCCAGCACCATTAGCGGGGGGGCTAAAGATACGCAGTATTTT.